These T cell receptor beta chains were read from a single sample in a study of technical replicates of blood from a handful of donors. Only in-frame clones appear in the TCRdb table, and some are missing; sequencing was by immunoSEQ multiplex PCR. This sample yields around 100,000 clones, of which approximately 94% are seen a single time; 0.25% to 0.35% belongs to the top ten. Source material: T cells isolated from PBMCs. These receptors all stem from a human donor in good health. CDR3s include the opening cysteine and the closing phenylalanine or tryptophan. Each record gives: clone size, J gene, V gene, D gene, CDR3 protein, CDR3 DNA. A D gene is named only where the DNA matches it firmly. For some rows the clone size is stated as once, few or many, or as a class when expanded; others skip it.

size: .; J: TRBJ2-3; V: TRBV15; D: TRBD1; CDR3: CATSREGQGLSTDTQYF; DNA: TGTGCCACCAGCAGAGAAGGACAGGGACTGAGCACAGATACGCAGTATTTT
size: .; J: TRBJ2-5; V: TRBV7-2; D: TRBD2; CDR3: CASSLTGLAGETQYF; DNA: TGTGCCAGCAGCTTAACGGGACTAGCGGGAGAGACCCAGTACTTC
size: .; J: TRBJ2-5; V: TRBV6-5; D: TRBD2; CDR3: CASSLTAGGETQYF; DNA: TGTGCCAGCAGTTTGACAGCGGGAGGGGAGACCCAGTACTTC
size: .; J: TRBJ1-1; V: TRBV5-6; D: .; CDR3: CASTLTTVPSATEAFF; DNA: TGTGCCAGCACCCTGACGACAGTTCCCAGCGCCACTGAAGCTTTCTTT
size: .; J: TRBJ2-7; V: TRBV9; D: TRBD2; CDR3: CASSPAGLAAYEQYF; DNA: TGTGCCAGCAGCCCTGCGGGCCTAGCGGCCTACGAGCAGTACTTC
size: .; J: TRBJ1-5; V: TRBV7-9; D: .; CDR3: CASSFGGPQPQHF; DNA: TGTGCCAGCAGCTTTGGAGGCCCTCAGCCCCAGCATTTT
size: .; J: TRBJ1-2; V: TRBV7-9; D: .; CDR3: CASSQTVSRGYTF; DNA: TGTGCCAGCAGCCAAACAGTCTCCCGAGGCTACACCTTC
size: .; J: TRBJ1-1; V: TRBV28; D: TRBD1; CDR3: CASRLSDRDTEAFF; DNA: TGTGCCAGCAGGCTCTCCGACAGGGACACTGAAGCTTTCTTT
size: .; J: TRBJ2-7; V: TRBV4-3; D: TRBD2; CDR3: CASSQTTVNTLAGGLHEQYF; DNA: TGCGCCAGCAGCCAAACGACTGTCAATACTCTAGCGGGAGGGCTGCACGAGCAGTACTTC
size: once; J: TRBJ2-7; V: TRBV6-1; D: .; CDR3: CASSGEVTPEDEQYF; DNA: TGTGCCAGCAGTGGAGAGGTTACCCCGGAGGACGAGCAGTACTTC
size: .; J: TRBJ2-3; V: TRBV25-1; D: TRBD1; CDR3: CASSDVRTGLFTDTQYF; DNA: TGTGCCAGCAGTGACGTTAGGACAGGGCTATTCACAGATACGCAGTATTTT
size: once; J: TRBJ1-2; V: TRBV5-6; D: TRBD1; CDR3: CASSWDQGAFYGYTF; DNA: TGTGCCAGCAGTTGGGACCAGGGGGCCTTCTATGGCTACACCTTC
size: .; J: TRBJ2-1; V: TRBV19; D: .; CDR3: CASSTARQVLEQFF; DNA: TGTGCCAGTAGTACCGCCCGACAGGTCCTTGAGCAGTTCTTC
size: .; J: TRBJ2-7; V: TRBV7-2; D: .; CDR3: CASSSTASYEQYF; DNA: TGTGCCAGCAGCTCGACAGCTTCCTACGAGCAGTACTTC
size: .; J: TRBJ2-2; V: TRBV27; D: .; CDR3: CASSLRANGELFF; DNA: TGTGCCAGCAGTTTGAGGGCGAACGGGGAGCTGTTTTTT
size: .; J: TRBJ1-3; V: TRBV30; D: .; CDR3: CAWSRGNGGNTIYF; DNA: TGTGCCTGGAGCAGGGGCAATGGTGGAAACACCATATATTTT
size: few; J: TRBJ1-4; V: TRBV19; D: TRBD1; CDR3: CASSESGGEKLFF; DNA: TGTGCCAGTAGTGAATCAGGGGGTGAAAAACTGTTTTTT
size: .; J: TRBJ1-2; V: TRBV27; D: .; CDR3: CASSSHPGADGYTF; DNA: TGTGCCAGCAGTTCCCACCCGGGTGCGGATGGCTACACCTTC
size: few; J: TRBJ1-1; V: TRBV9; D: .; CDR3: CASSWTDMNTEAFF; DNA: TGTGCCAGCAGCTGGACTGACATGAACACTGAAGCTTTCTTT
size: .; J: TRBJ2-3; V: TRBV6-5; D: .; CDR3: CASSYESGVPQYF; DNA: TGTGCCAGCAGTTACGAATCGGGGGTCCCGCAGTATTTT
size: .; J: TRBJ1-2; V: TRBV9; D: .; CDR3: CASSVGAGNFYGYTF; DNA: TGTGCCAGCAGCGTAGGGGCAGGGAACTTCTATGGCTACACCTTC
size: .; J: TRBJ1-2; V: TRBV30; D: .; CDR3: CAWSVNSGSYGYTF; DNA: TGTGCCTGGAGTGTCAACAGCGGCTCCTATGGCTACACCTTC
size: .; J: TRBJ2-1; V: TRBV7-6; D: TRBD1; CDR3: CASSLLAGQGNEQFF; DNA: TGTGCCAGCAGCTTACTAGCTGGACAGGGCAATGAGCAGTTCTTC
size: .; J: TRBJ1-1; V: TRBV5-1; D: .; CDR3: CASALRGGTEAFF; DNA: TGCGCCAGCGCCTTGAGGGGGGGCACTGAAGCTTTCTTT
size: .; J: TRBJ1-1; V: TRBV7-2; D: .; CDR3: CASSLAQGGNTEAFF; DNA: TGTGCCAGCAGCTTAGCGCAAGGGGGGAACACTGAAGCTTTCTTT
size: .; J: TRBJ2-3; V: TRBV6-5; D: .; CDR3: CASSYSVAVGTDTQYF; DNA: TGTGCCAGCAGTTACTCGGTAGCGGTAGGCACAGATACGCAGTATTTT
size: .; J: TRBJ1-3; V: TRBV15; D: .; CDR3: CATRFLRAISGNTIYF; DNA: TGTGCCACCAGATTTCTAAGAGCAATCTCTGGAAACACCATATATTTT
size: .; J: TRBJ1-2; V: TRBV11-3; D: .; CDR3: CASINRATPYGYTF; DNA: TGTGCCAGCATAAACAGGGCGACACCCTATGGCTACACCTTC
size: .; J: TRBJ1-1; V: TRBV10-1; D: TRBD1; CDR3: CASSTGAPSEAFF; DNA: TGCGCCAGCTCGACAGGGGCCCCTTCTGAAGCTTTCTTT
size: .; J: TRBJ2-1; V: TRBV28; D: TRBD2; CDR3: CASSTLTSGKYEQFF; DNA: TGTGCCAGCAGTACCCTGACTAGCGGGAAATATGAGCAGTTCTTC
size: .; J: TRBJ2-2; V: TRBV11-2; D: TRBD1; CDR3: CASSLEGTAVPPGELFF; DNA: TGTGCCAGCAGCTTAGAGGGGACAGCTGTCCCCCCCGGGGAGCTGTTTTTT
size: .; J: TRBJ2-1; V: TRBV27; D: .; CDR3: CASSHGNEQFF; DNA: TGTGCCAGCAGTCACGGCAATGAGCAGTTCTTC
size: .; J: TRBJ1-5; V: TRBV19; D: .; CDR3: CASSFRTGVDSNQPQHF; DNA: TGTGCCAGTAGTTTCCGAACAGGAGTAGATAGCAATCAGCCCCAGCATTTT
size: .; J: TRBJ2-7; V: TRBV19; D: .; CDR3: CASSIEAGTTYIYEQYF; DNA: TGTGCCAGTAGTATAGAGGCGGGGACCACTTACATCTACGAGCAGTACTTC
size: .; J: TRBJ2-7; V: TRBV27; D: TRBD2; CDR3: CASSLYGLAADEQYF; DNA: TGTGCCAGCAGTTTATACGGACTAGCTGCGGACGAGCAGTACTTC
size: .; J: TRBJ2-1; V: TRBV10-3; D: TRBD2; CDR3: CAIKGTSGSNEQFF; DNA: TGTGCCATCAAAGGGACTAGCGGGAGCAATGAGCAGTTCTTC
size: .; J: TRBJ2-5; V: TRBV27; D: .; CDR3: CASSFQVQETQYF; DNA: TGTGCCAGCAGTTTCCAGGTCCAAGAGACCCAGTACTTC
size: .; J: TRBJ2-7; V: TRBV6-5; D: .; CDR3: CAREGRLSYEQYF; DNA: TGTGCCAGAGAGGGCAGGCTCTCCTACGAGCAGTACTTC
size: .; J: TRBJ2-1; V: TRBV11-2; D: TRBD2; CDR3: CASSLSSGATYNEQFF; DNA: TGTGCCAGCAGCTTATCTAGCGGGGCCACCTACAATGAGCAGTTCTTC
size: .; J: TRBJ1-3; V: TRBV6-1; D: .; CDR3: CASSVDPQMRDTIYF; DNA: TGTGCCAGCAGTGTTGACCCTCAGATGAGGGACACCATATATTTT
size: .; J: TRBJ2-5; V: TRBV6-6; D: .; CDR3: CASSGGGPRETQYF; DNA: TGTGCCAGCAGTGGGGGGGGCCCACGGGAGACCCAGTACTTC
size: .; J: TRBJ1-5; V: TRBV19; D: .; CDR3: CASRLGGTQPQHF; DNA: TGTGCCAGTAGATTGGGGGGGACACAGCCCCAGCATTTT
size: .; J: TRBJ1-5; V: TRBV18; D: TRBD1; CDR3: CASSPIGTGDQPQHF; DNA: TGTGCCAGCTCACCGATAGGGACAGGGGATCAGCCCCAGCATTTT
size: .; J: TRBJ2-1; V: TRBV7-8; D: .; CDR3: CASSLSEGTGEQFF; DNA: TGTGCCAGCAGCTTAAGTGAGGGGACTGGGGAGCAGTTCTTC
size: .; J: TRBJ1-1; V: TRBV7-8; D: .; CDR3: CASSLEGHLNTEAFF; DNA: TGTGCCAGCAGCTTAGAGGGACACCTAAACACTGAAGCTTTCTTT
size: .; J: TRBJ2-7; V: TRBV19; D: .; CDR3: CASSSQASRTYEQYF; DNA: TGTGCCAGTAGTAGCCAGGCCTCCCGTACCTACGAGCAGTACTTC
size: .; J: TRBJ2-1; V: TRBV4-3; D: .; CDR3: CASSQDPAGLGNEQFF; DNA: TGCGCCAGCAGCCAAGATCCCGCGGGCCTCGGGAATGAGCAGTTCTTC
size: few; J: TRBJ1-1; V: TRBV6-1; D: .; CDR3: CASSLEFMNTEAFF; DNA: TGTGCCAGCAGTTTAGAGTTCATGAACACTGAAGCTTTCTTT
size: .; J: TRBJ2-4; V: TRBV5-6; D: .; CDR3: CASSPGSNIQYF; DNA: TGTGCCAGCAGCCCCGGTTCGAACATTCAGTACTTC
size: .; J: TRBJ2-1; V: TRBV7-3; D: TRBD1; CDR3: CASSVSGTGAYNEQFF; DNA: TGTGCCAGCAGCGTCTCCGGGACAGGAGCCTACAATGAGCAGTTCTTC
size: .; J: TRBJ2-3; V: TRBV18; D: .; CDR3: CASSPSHTDTQYF; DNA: TGTGCCAGCTCACCCTCACACACAGATACGCAGTATTTT
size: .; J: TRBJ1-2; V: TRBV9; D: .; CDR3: CASSVQGWNYGYTF; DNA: TGTGCCAGCAGCGTTCAGGGATGGAACTATGGCTACACCTTC
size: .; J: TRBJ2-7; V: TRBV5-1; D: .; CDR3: CASSLAGEAYEQYF; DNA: TGCGCCAGCAGCTTGGCGGGAGAAGCCTACGAGCAGTACTTC
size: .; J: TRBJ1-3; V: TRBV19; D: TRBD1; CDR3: CASSLDRASGNTIYF; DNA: TGTGCCAGTAGTCTGGACAGGGCCTCTGGAAACACCATATATTTT
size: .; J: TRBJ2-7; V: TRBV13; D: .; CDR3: CASSLDPGEWNEQYF; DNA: TGTGCCAGCAGCTTAGATCCGGGAGAATGGAACGAGCAGTACTTC
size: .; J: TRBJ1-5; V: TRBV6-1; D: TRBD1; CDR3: CASTRLQGSGQPQHF; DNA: TGTGCCAGCACCCGATTACAGGGGTCGGGCCAGCCCCAGCATTTT
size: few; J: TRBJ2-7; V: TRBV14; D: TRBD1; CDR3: CASSPSGGWSYEQYF; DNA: TGTGCCAGCAGCCCATCAGGGGGCTGGTCCTACGAGCAGTACTTC
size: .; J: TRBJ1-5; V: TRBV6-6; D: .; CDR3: CASSYSWEQPQHF; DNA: TGTGCCAGCAGTTACTCGTGGGAGCAGCCCCAGCATTTT